This entry lists 21 T cell receptor beta chains sequenced from one sample in a study of T cell repertoires in cytomegalovirus infection. TCRdb used MiXCR to reprocess the reads, holding one entry per CDR3 protein. This sample has nearly 650,000 distinct CDR3 sequences, with around 24% found just once. Input material: CD8+ T cells from PBMCs. Receptor source: a human donor in good health (CMV status not recorded). Some clones in this sample may be carry-over from other donors' samples.

The chain joins TRBV9 to TRBJ2-2; 10 bases match TRBD2. The length of the CDR3 is 16 residues. V was pared by 4 bases and J by 5 bases, with 8 bases of the junction left unmatched. Germline values: CDR1 SGDLS, CDR2 YYNGEE. The CDR3 bases are TGTGCCAGCAGCAGTAAGCGGGGGGGCAGTACCGGGGAGCTGTTTTTT. It is translated as CASSSKRGGSTGELFF.

In its sample, this clonotype was seen a few times. The chain employs TRBV2 and TRBJ2-1; 12 nucleotides agree with TRBD2. The CDR3 runs to 17 residues. The junction had 6 bases not matched to a gene; V was cut back by 6 bases and J by 0 bases. The germline V gene has CDR1 SNHLY and CDR2 FYNNEI. The CDR3 bases are TGTGCCAGCAGCGGGACTAGCGGGCCCAGCTCCTACAATGAGCAGTTCTTC. The encoded protein is CASSGTSGPSSYNEQFF.

This chain connects TRBV6-2 or TRBV6-3 to TRBJ2-3; no firm D call. Germline loops: CDR1 MNHEY, CDR2 SVGEGT. Trimming took off 2 bases at V and 4 bases at J, with 10 bases between the two ends. The length of the CDR3 is 14 residues. The CDR3 bases are TGTGCCAGCAGTTACCGAAGGGATGCAGATACGCAGTATTTT. Its protein is CASSYRRDADTQYF.

The genes are TRBV6-2 or TRBV6-3 and TRBJ2-1, with D possibly being TRBD1 or TRBD2 (5 bases each). The CDR3 contains 13 residues. The V end lost 6 bases, the J end lost 10 bases, and 16 bases lay between the germline ends. Germline V lookup: CDR1 MNHEY, CDR2 SVGEGT. CDR3 bases: TGTGCCAGCAGCCTTGATTTTGGGACGGAGCAGTTCTTC. This codes for CASSLDFGTEQFF.

This clonotype was counted a few times. The V and J genes are TRBV5-1 and TRBJ2-7; D is ambiguous. V lost 0 bases to trimming and J lost 2 bases, with 9 bases between them. Germline CDR1 is SGHRS and CDR2 is YFSETQ. This CDR3 has 14 residues. DNA of the CDR3: TGCGCCAGCAGCTTGGAAGGACCCACCTACGAGCAGTACGTC. It encodes CASSLEGPTYEQYV.

This clonotype was seen repeatedly, ten times or more. The chain recombines TRBV7-2 with TRBJ2-7; 11 nucleotides agree with TRBD1. The ends lost 2 bases at V and 4 bases at J; junction bases unmatched: 7. Germline V gene data show CDR1 as SGHTA and CDR2 as FQGNSA. This CDR3 spans 16 amino acids. CDR3 amino acids: CASSLFGTGGNYEQYF. CDR3 bases: TGTGCCAGCAGCTTATTCGGGACAGGGGGTAATTACGAGCAGTACTTC. Together with reference TRBV7-2 and TRBJ2-7, the CDR3 gives the full variable domain: GAGVSQSPSNKVTEKGKDVELRCDPISGHTALYWYRQSLGQGLEFLIYFQGNSAPDKSGLPSDRFSAERTGGSVSTLTIQRTQQEDSAVYLCASSLFGTGGNYEQYFGPGTRLTVT.

The chain recombines TRBV9 with TRBJ2-2; 9 bases are shared with TRBD1. The CDR3 length is 17 residues. The germline V gene encodes CDR1 SGDLS and CDR2 YYNGEE. Losses at the gene ends were 5 bases for V and 4 bases for J; bases not matched to a gene: 12. In nucleotides, the CDR3 is TGTGCCAGCAGTCTCACGCGGGACAGGGACAGCACCGGGGAGCTGTTTTTT. Translating it yields CASSLTRDRDSTGELFF.

This chain's CDR3 is CASSFAPGTDVTEAFF. CDR3 coding DNA: TGTGCCAGCAGTTTCGCACCCGGGACAGACGTTACTGAAGCTTTCTTT. The chain joins TRBV6-6 to TRBJ1-1, with TRBD1 identical over 7 bases. The junction had 13 bases not matched to a gene; V was cut back by 4 bases and J by 5 bases. Germline V gene data show CDR1 as MNHNY and CDR2 as SVGAGI (reference sequence). The CDR3 runs to 16 residues.

This clonotype has a single count. A single base separates this from a much larger clone, so it may be a read error. Because it lacks the conserved phenylalanine or tryptophan at the end, this CDR3 is likely a read error. The chain carries TRBV12-3 or TRBV12-4 and TRBJ2-1; 11 bases are a match to TRBD2. Germline trimming cut 3 bases from V and 8 bases from J; bases unmatched to any gene: 6. The CDR3 has 15 residues. The chain's CDR3 is CASSFSSGGFDEQFI. The DNA of the CDR3 is TGTGCCAGCAGTTTTTCTAGCGGGGGGTTCGATGAGCAGTTCATC.

The table lists this clonotype with many counts. The DNA for the CDR3 is TGTGCCAGCAGCCCGGATAGAGGGACAGCCCTTTATTCTAGCAATCAGCCCCAGCATTTT. Translation: CASSPDRGTALYSSNQPQHF. The chain carries TRBV7-8 and TRBJ1-5; 7 nucleotides line up with TRBD1. The ends lost 5 bases at V and 0 bases at J; junction bases unmatched: 19. This CDR3 comprises 20 residues. Germline V CDR1 and CDR2: SGHVS, FQNEAQ.

The J gene is TRBJ1-5, the V gene TRBV28; no reliable D call. This CDR3 spans 15 amino acids. The V gene's germline CDR1 is MDHEN and CDR2 SYDVKM. Trimming left V 8 bases short and J 3 bases short, with 17 bases between. CDR3 bases: TGTGCCAGCCATCCCTGGGTGGGGATCAATCAGCCCCAGCATTTT. It is translated as CASHPWVGINQPQHF.

The genes are TRBV19 and TRBJ1-5; no reliable D call. Deletions cut 7 bases from V and 2 bases from J, with 9 bases between. The germline CDR1 and CDR2 sequences are LNHDA and SQIVND (reference sequence). This CDR3 has 13 amino acids. The CDR3 sequence is CASNVGGNQPQHF. In nucleotides, the CDR3 is TGTGCCAGTAATGTCGGGGGCAATCAGCCCCAGCATTTT. The complete variable domain, with remaining parts taken from reference TRBV19 and TRBJ1-5, reads DGGITQSPKYLFRKEGQNVTLSCEQNLNHDAMYWYRQDPGQGLRLIYYSQIVNDFQKGDIAEGYSVSREKKESFPLTVTSAQKNPTAFYLCASNVGGNQPQHFGDGTRLSIL.

V and J are TRBV20-1 and TRBJ1-2; D may be TRBD1 (5 bases). Germline CDR1 is DFQATT and CDR2 is SNEGSKA (reference sequence). V shed 2 bases and J shed 0 bases, with 7 bases lying between them. This CDR3 has 13 amino acids. DNA of the CDR3: TGCAGTGCTAGAATGGGGGCTAACTATGGCTACACCTTC. As protein: CSARMGANYGYTF.

The chain joins TRBV4-1 to TRBJ1-1, with D tentatively TRBD1 (5 bases). The CDR3 totals 15 residues. V dropped 0 bases and J dropped 7 bases, with 15 bases sitting between them. Germline CDR1 reads MGHRA; CDR2 reads YSYEKL. In nucleotides, the CDR3 is TGCGCCAGCAGCCAAGATCAAGGGGCCCCCGATGAAGCTTTCTTT. As protein: CASSQDQGAPDEAFF.

V gene TRBV6-1 combines with J gene TRBJ1-3; no firm D call. This CDR3 spans 16 amino acids. The ends were cut back, 0 bases at V and 3 bases at J, with 12 bases in the middle. Germline V gives CDR1 MNHNS, CDR2 SASEGT. The CDR3 DNA sequence: TGTGCCAGCAGTGAAGCGGAGTGGGGAAGTGGAAACACCATATATTTT. Its protein product is CASSEAEWGSGNTIYF.

The V and J genes are TRBV5-5 and TRBJ1-4; 7 bases align to TRBD1. Germline V gene lookup returns CDR1 SGHKS and CDR2 YYEKEE (reference sequence). The CDR3 is made up of 17 amino acids. With V trimmed by 3 bases and J by 3 bases, 11 bases remained unmatched. This chain's CDR3 is CASSSKGAGPSNEKLFF. In nucleotides, the CDR3 is TGTGCCAGCAGCTCGAAGGGGGCCGGGCCATCTAATGAAAAACTGTTTTTT. The variable domain in full, completed from reference TRBV5-5 and TRBJ1-4, reads DAGVTQSPTHLIKTRGQQVTLRCSPISGHKSVSWYQQVLGQGPQFIFQYYEKEERGRGNFPDRFSARQFPNYSSELNVNALLLGDSALYLCASSSKGAGPSNEKLFFGSGTQLSVL.

This clonotype was seen a few times. In DNA, the CDR3 is TGTGCCAGCAGTTACACAGGGATCGGGGAGACCCAGTACTTC. Protein sequence: CASSYTGIGETQYF. The chain links TRBV6-5 to TRBJ2-5, with D perhaps matching TRBD1 (6 bases). Trimming removed 2 bases at V and 5 bases at J, with 12 bases between. The CDR3 is made up of 14 amino acids. From germline, CDR1 is MNHEY and CDR2 SVGAGI.

This clonotype was detected many times. CDR3 sequence reads: CAISSGTGGYEQYF. CDR3 DNA: TGTGCCATCAGCTCCGGGACAGGGGGCTACGAGCAGTACTTC. The chain has TRBV10-3 and TRBJ2-7; the match to TRBD1 covers 11 bases. J lost 3 bases, V lost 6 bases, and 4 bases had no gene match. The V gene's germline CDR1 is ENHRY and CDR2 SYGVKD. This CDR3 is 14 amino acids long.

V is TRBV20-1 and J is TRBJ2-1, with TRBD1 identical over 7 bases. The germline CDR1 and CDR2 sequences are DFQATT and SNEGSKA (reference sequence). With V trimmed by 4 bases and J by 9 bases, 12 bases remained unmatched. This CDR3 is 14 amino acids long. The CDR3 sequence is CSAIDRDMLGEQFF. The CDR3 nucleotides are TGCAGTGCTATCGACAGGGATATGTTGGGTGAGCAGTTCTTC.

With respect to this clonotype: A junction end diverges from the germline sequence, so it may reflect a read error. J is TRBJ1-2 and V is TRBV6-1; D unclear. The germline V gene encodes CDR1 MNHNS and CDR2 SASEGT. The CDR3 has 13 residues. Written as DNA, the CDR3 is TGTGCCAGCAGGGAAGACTTGACCGGTGGCTACACCTTC. Translation: CASREDLTGGYTF.

This clonotype showed up just a few times. The V call is TRBV7-9, the J call TRBJ2-3, with TRBD2 matching 15 bases. Trimming at V came to 3 bases and at J to 2 bases, leaving 3 bases not matched to a gene. The CDR3 is 17 amino acids. The germline CDR1 and CDR2 sequences are SEHNR and FQNEAQ (reference sequence). Written as DNA, the CDR3 is TGTGCCAGCAGCTTTGGGACTAGCGGGGGGACCACAGATACGCAGTATTTT. Its translation: CASSFGTSGGTTDTQYF.